The 19 T cell receptor beta chains given below trace back to one sample, sequenced in a study of CD8 T cells in ankylosing spondylitis. Notes on the study in general: Roughly eight highly homologous variants made up a TCR beta motif that seemed to typify ankylosing spondylitis blood.

Their target antigens are unknown. TCRdb analysed the 5' RACE reads with MiXCR anew, one entry per CDR3 protein. Of about 450,000 distinct CDR3 sequences listed, 25% to 30% are singletons. What was sequenced was blood, either unsorted or a sorted T cell fraction (not recorded which). All receptors derive from a male donor with ankylosing spondylitis.

V is TRBV20-1 and J is TRBJ2-5; possibly TRBD1 or TRBD2 for D (5 bases each). Trimming left V 5 bases short and J 5 bases short, with 15 bases between. The CDR3 has 13 residues. Germline V lookup: CDR1 DFQATT, CDR2 SNEGSKA (reference sequence). CDR3 sequence reads: CSAPGLGVETQYF. Here the CDR3 DNA reads TGCAGTGCTCCAGGTCTGGGGGTCGAGACCCAGTACTTC.

The J gene is TRBJ2-3, the V gene TRBV20-1; D may be TRBD1 (6 bases). CDR3 length: 13 residues. CDR1 is DFQATT and CDR2 is SNEGSKA in the germline V gene (reference sequence). The ends were cut back, 6 bases at V and 4 bases at J, with 14 bases in the middle. CDR3 in amino acids: CSARPGVPDTQYF. CDR3 DNA sequence: TGCAGTGCGAGGCCAGGGGTCCCAGATACGCAGTATTTT.

This clonotype has more than one count but fewer than ten. The chain carries TRBV11-3 and TRBJ2-7; weak D call: TRBD2 (5 bases). Germline CDR1 and CDR2: SGHNT and YENEEA. V was clipped by 0 bases and J by 3 bases, with 12 bases between them. The CDR3 has 15 residues. DNA of the CDR3: TGTGCCAGCAGCTTAGATTCCGGGGTGGGCTACGAGCAGTACTTC. It translates to CASSLDSGVGYEQYF.

This clonotype was seen a few times. This sequence joins TRBV24-1 and TRBJ2-1; D is undetermined. In germline, CDR1 is KGHDR, CDR2 SFDVKD. The CDR3 consists of 14 residues. The V gene lost 5 bases and the J gene lost 0 bases, with 7 bases spanning the gap. The CDR3 spells CATSVGNSYNEQFF. Here the CDR3 DNA reads TGTGCCACCAGTGTGGGGAACTCCTACAATGAGCAGTTCTTC.

The sample holds a few counts of this clonotype. The genes are TRBV5-1 and TRBJ2-3, with TRBD2 matching over 14 bases. Germline V gives CDR1 SGHRS, CDR2 YFSETQ. The CDR3 is 15 amino acids. V shed 4 bases, J shed 6 bases, and the junction held 4 bases outside the gene matches. The CDR3 bases are TGCGCCAGCAGCCGCGGGACTAGCGGGAGTGATACGCAGTATTTT. Translated, it gives CASSRGTSGSDTQYF.

The chain links TRBV20-1 to TRBJ1-5; D remains ambiguous. This CDR3 is built from 15 residues. Germline V lookup: CDR1 DFQATT, CDR2 SNEGSKA (reference sequence). Trimming shortened V by 6 bases and J by 0 bases, and 15 bases separated the two germline ends. In DNA, the CDR3 is TGCAGTGCCCTTGACCGTGTCTTTAGCAATCAGCCCCAGCATTTT. Translated, it gives CSALDRVFSNQPQHF.

J is TRBJ1-1 and V is TRBV11-2; D ambiguous. The V end was cut by 5 bases, the J end by 1 base, with 14 bases between. The CDR3 sequence is 15 residues long. Germline assignment: CDR1 SGHAT and CDR2 FQNNGV. The CDR3 nucleotides are TGTGCCAGCAGCCCCTGGACGGGTTCGAACACTGAAGCTTTCTTT. This gives the protein CASSPWTGSNTEAFF.

J is TRBJ2-5 and V is TRBV12-3 or TRBV12-4, with a tentative D call TRBD1 (5 bases). CDR3 length: 15 amino acids. Trimming shortened V by 7 bases and J by 5 bases, and 20 bases separated the two germline ends. The CDR3 nucleotides are TGTGCCAGCAACCCAAGGGGAACATTAACGGAGACCCAGTACTTC. Translated: CASNPRGTLTETQYF.

CDR3 in amino acids: CSERLKQNTEAFF. The CDR3 bases are TGCAGCGAGAGGTTGAAGCAGAACACTGAAGCTTTCTTT. The rearrangement links TRBV29-1 to TRBJ1-1, with no clear D. Germline CDR1 reads SQVTM; CDR2 reads ANQGSEA. This CDR3 region has 13 residues. With 7 bases removed from V and 1 base from J, the gap between germline ends came to 13 bases.

The gene calls are TRBV15 and TRBJ2-1; no clear D gene. Deletions cut 4 bases from V and 4 bases from J, with 11 bases between. Germline V gene lookup returns CDR1 LNHNV and CDR2 YYDKDF (reference sequence). The CDR3 contains 14 residues. CDR3 sequence reads: CATSNQFAYNEQFF. The CDR3 region has the DNA TGTGCCACCAGCAATCAGTTCGCTTACAATGAGCAGTTCTTC.

There are a few counts of this clonotype. The J gene is TRBJ1-2, the V gene TRBV10-3; D uncertain. This CDR3 is built from 15 residues. Trimming left V 0 bases short and J 6 bases short, with 14 bases between. Germline lookup yields CDR1 ENHRY and CDR2 SYGVKD. The CDR3 here is CAISESREGGHGYTF. CDR3 bases: TGTGCCATCAGTGAGTCAAGGGAGGGCGGCCATGGCTACACCTTC.

The chain employs TRBV25-1 and TRBJ2-1; 8 nucleotides align to TRBD1. J lost 8 bases, V lost 3 bases, and 6 bases had no gene match. The CDR3 covers 14 residues. Per the germline V gene, CDR1 is MGHDK and CDR2 is SYGVNS. The CDR3 here is CASSDRGPVYEQFF. In DNA form, the CDR3 reads TGTGCCAGCAGTGACAGGGGGCCGGTCTATGAGCAGTTCTTC.

This clonotype was recorded at least ten times. The rearrangement links TRBV5-1 to TRBJ2-7, with D maybe TRBD2 (6 bases). This CDR3 region has 15 residues. Germline CDR1 reads SGHRS; CDR2 reads YFSETQ. The V end lost 1 base, the J end lost 4 bases, and 15 bases lay between the germline ends. The CDR3 region is CASSLSGDPFYEQYV. The CDR3 bases are TGCGCCAGCAGCTTGTCGGGGGACCCTTTTTACGAGCAGTACGTC.

The V call is TRBV5-1, the J call TRBJ2-1; D is uncertain. The CDR3 runs 13 residues. CDR1 is SGHRS and CDR2 is YFSETQ in the germline V gene. The ends were cut back, 4 bases at V and 7 bases at J, with 12 bases in the middle. In nucleotides, the CDR3 is TGCGCCAGCAGCGATAACGAAGGGAATGAGCAGTTCTTC. It specifies CASSDNEGNEQFF. Full variable domain (outside the CDR3, taken from reference TRBV5-1 and TRBJ2-1): KAGVTQTPRYLIKTRGQQVTLSCSPISGHRSVSWYQQTPGQGLQFLFEYFSETQRNKGNFPGRFSGRQFSNSRSEMNVSTLELGDSALYLCASSDNEGNEQFFGPGTRLTVL.

This clonotype occurred a few times. The genes are TRBV5-1 and TRBJ2-2; D possibly uses TRBD1 or TRBD2 (5 bases each). The germline V and J ends were trimmed by 4 bases and 5 bases, with 18 bases remaining between them. The germline gives CDR1 SGHRS, CDR2 YFSETQ. The CDR3 totals 16 residues. The DNA of the CDR3 is TGCGCCAGCAGCCCGGGGACGGGTACGAGGACCGGGGAGCTGTTTTTT. Residues: CASSPGTGTRTGELFF. The whole variable domain, remainder taken from reference TRBV5-1 and TRBJ2-2, is KAGVTQTPRYLIKTRGQQVTLSCSPISGHRSVSWYQQTPGQGLQFLFEYFSETQRNKGNFPGRFSGRQFSNSRSEMNVSTLELGDSALYLCASSPGTGTRTGELFFGEGSRLTVL.

The CDR3 DNA reads as TGCAGTGCCCGGGGCCACTACCAAGATACGCAGTATTTT. Translating gives CSARGHYQDTQYF. The J gene is TRBJ2-3, the V gene TRBV20-1; possibly TRBD1 or TRBD2 for D (5 bases each). CDR1 and CDR2 from the germline V gene are DFQATT and SNEGSKA (reference sequence). The CDR3 spans 13 residues. V shed 6 bases and J shed 5 bases, with 15 bases lying between them.

The chain joins TRBV18 to TRBJ2-7; possibly TRBD1 for D (5 bases). The CDR3 spans 14 residues. Trimming left V 6 bases short and J 1 base short, with 13 bases between. CDR1 is KGHSH and CDR2 is LQKENI in the germline V gene. Here the CDR3 DNA reads TGTGCCAGCTCGATCAGGGCAATGTCCTACGAGCAGTACTTC. This codes for CASSIRAMSYEQYF.

CDR3 amino acids: CASTRAYEQYV. The CDR3 region has the DNA TGTGCCAGCACTCGTGCCTACGAGCAGTACGTC. V gene TRBV27 combines with J gene TRBJ2-7, with unresolved D. There are 11 residues in the CDR3. Germline lookup yields CDR1 MNHEY and CDR2 SMNVEV (reference sequence). Trimming took 7 bases from V and 2 from J, leaving 6 bases between them.

This clonotype was seen only a few times. The gene calls are TRBV2 and TRBJ2-7; 7 positions match TRBD1. Germline V gene sequence: CDR1 SNHLY, CDR2 FYNNEI. The CDR3 is 14 residues long. V lost 4 bases, J lost 3 bases, and 6 bases stayed unmatched. CDR3 sequence reads: CASSGGTAVYEQYF. The DNA of the CDR3 is TGTGCCAGCAGTGGGGGGACAGCTGTCTACGAGCAGTACTTC.